This entry lists 21 T cell receptor beta chains sequenced from one sample in a study of OX40 agonist ivuxolimab in advanced cancers. Data came from immunoSEQ multiplex PCR; TCRdb stores just in-frame clones and leaves some out. The table includes around 76,000 clones, 86% detected once. This specimen consisted of CD4+ or CD8+ T cells sorted from blood, obtained in a trial of the OX40 agonist ivuxolimab. These receptors came from an adult with an advanced solid tumor such as melanoma, head and neck, liver or kidney cancer.

For the CDR3, the DNA is TGCGCCAGCAAGGCGGAGAGCTCTGGAAACACCATATATTTT. As protein: CASKAESSGNTIYF. The V gene is TRBV5-1, the J gene TRBJ1-3, with unresolved D. CDR3 length equals 14 residues. The germline gives CDR1 SGHRS, CDR2 YFSETQ. The V end was cut by 6 bases, the J end by 0 bases, with 10 bases between.

This clone was seen once. This chain uses TRBV6-1 with TRBJ2-7; perhaps D is TRBD1 or TRBD2 (5 bases each). V shed 2 bases and J shed 3 bases, with 14 bases lying between them. Germline CDR1 is MNHNS and CDR2 is SASEGT. The CDR3 is 15 amino acids. The CDR3 loop reads CASSESGTGIYEQYF. DNA for the CDR3: TGTGCCAGCAGTGAATCGGGGACGGGAATCTACGAGCAGTACTTC.

This clone is a singleton in its sample. The chain uses TRBV9 and TRBJ2-1, with 10 bases identical to TRBD2. After removal of 4 bases from V and 10 bases from J, the junction contained 11 bases not matched to a gene. The CDR3 covers 15 residues. CDR1 and CDR2 (germline): SGDLS, YYNGEE. The CDR3 spells CASSLGLAGADEQFF. The CDR3 coding sequence is TGTGCCAGCAGCTTGGGCCTAGCGGGGGCCGACGAGCAGTTCTTC.

This clone was seen just once. This chain connects TRBV6-1 to TRBJ1-2; D gene uncertain. Germline CDR1 is MNHNS and CDR2 is SASEGT. The CDR3 contains 13 residues. Trimming shortened V by 3 bases and J by 2 bases, and 7 bases separated the two germline ends. The CDR3 DNA reads TGTGCCAGCAGTGACGGTCAGAACTATGGCTACACCTTC. Protein product: CASSDGQNYGYTF.

J is TRBJ2-2 and V is TRBV25-1; tentatively, D is TRBD2 (6 bases). The CDR3 spans 13 residues. The ends were cut back, 6 bases at V and 5 bases at J, with 10 bases in the middle. Germline-derived CDR1 and CDR2 are MGHDK and SYGVNS. CDR3: CASRRGGTGELFF. CDR3 in DNA: TGTGCCAGCAGGCGGGGCGGGACCGGGGAGCTGTTTTTT.

V is TRBV12-2 and J is TRBJ2-1; the table's D call of TRBD2 was not tested on the DNA. TRBV12-2 is described as a pseudogene. The CDR3 covers 16 residues. CDR3 nucleotides: TGTGCAAGAGGACTAGCGGGGGGTTGCTCCTACAATGAGCAGTTCTTC. It encodes CARGLAGGCSYNEQFF.

This clone was observed once. The chain uses TRBV7-6 and TRBJ1-3; no clear D. V lost 3 bases, J lost 7 bases, and 13 bases lay in between. The CDR3 sequence is 14 residues long. CDR1 SGHVS and CDR2 FNYEAQ come from the germline V gene. CDR3 bases: TGTGCCAGCAGCTTGTCTACGGGGAGGAACACCATATATTTT. This encodes CASSLSTGRNTIYF. Full variable domain (remainder filled in from reference TRBV7-6 and TRBJ1-3): GAGVSQSPRYKVTKRGQDVALRCDPISGHVSLYWYRQALGQGPEFLTYFNYEAQQDKSGLPNDRFSAERPEGSISTLTIQRTEQRDSAMYRCASSLSTGRNTIYFGEGSWLTVV.

This chain joins TRBV6-6 and TRBJ1-1; D remains ambiguous. The CDR3 sequence is 14 residues long. V lost 2 bases and J lost 1, with 8 bases in between. Per the germline V gene, CDR1 is MNHNY and CDR2 is SVGAGI (reference sequence). The DNA for the CDR3 is TGTGCCAGCAGTTACCAGAGGAAGAACACTGAAGCTTTCTTT. Protein sequence: CASSYQRKNTEAFF.

This clone was found once. The rearrangement links TRBV29-1 to TRBJ2-5; D is unresolved. The CDR3 runs 12 residues. Germline values: CDR1 SQVTM, CDR2 ANQGSEA. Trimming stripped 7 bases from V and 2 bases from J, with 11 bases between. DNA for the CDR3: TGCAGCGCCGGACGGAGACAAGAGACCCAGTACTTC. Translation: CSAGRRQETQYF.

This sequence joins TRBV9 and TRBJ2-1, with unresolved D. Trimming cost V 10 bases and J 3 bases, with 14 bases left between them. Germline values: CDR1 SGDLS, CDR2 YYNGEE. The CDR3 runs to 13 residues. The DNA of the CDR3 is TGTGCCCCGACGCGATGGGGCTACAATGAGCAGTTCTTC. This gives the protein CAPTRWGYNEQFF.

The genes are TRBV7-2 and TRBJ2-7; perhaps TRBD2 as D (7 bases). The CDR3 covers 17 residues. V was pared by 0 bases and J by 1 base, with 16 bases between. Per germline, CDR1 SGHTA and CDR2 FQGNSA. Here the CDR3 reads CASSLAVGRGTSYEQYF. CDR3 sequence (DNA): TGTGCCAGCAGCTTAGCGGTAGGGCGGGGGACATCCTACGAGCAGTACTTC. The whole variable domain, filled in from reference TRBV7-2 and TRBJ2-7, reads GAGVSQSPSNKVTEKGKDVELRCDPISGHTALYWYRQSLGQGLEFLIYFQGNSAPDKSGLPSDRFSAERTGGSVSTLTIQRTQQEDSAVYLCASSLAVGRGTSYEQYFGPGTRLTVT.

The J gene is TRBJ2-7, the V gene TRBV29-1; tentative D call: TRBD1 (5 bases). The germline V gene has CDR1 SQVTM and CDR2 ANQGSEA. The CDR3 spans 12 residues. V dropped 5 bases and J dropped 5 bases, with 13 bases sitting between them. CDR3 sequence (DNA): TGCAGCGTTCGCAGGGAATTCGACGAGCAGTACTTC. Amino acids: CSVRREFDEQYF.

This chain links TRBV28 with TRBJ2-7; no clear D. Looked up from germline, CDR1 is MDHEN and CDR2 is SYDVKM. The V gene lost 6 bases and the J gene lost 10 bases, with 4 bases spanning the gap. The CDR3 consists of 8 residues. The CDR3 nucleotides read TGTGCCAGCAGGCACCAGTACTTC. Protein sequence: CASRHQYF.

V is TRBV18 and J is TRBJ1-5, with a tentative D call TRBD1 (5 bases). Germline CDR1 KGHSH, CDR2 LQKENI. CDR3 size: 14 residues. V was cut by 8 bases and J by 6 bases, with 17 bases left in between. CDR3 sequence: CASARIRAGQPQHF. The CDR3 coding sequence is TGTGCCAGCGCACGAATCAGGGCCGGTCAGCCCCAGCATTTT.

The chain is built from TRBV6-5 and TRBJ2-5; 10 nucleotides line up with TRBD2. Germline values: CDR1 MNHEY, CDR2 SVGAGI. CDR3 length: 16 amino acids. V trimming: 3 bases; J trimming: 5 bases; junction bases outside the gene matches: 9. The CDR3 region has the DNA TGTGCCAGCAGTTATATGACTAGCGGGCCTCGCGAGACCCAGTACTTC. Residues: CASSYMTSGPRETQYF.

This rearrangement joins TRBV4-1 to TRBJ1-6; no firm D call. The CDR3 length is 12 residues. CDR1 is MGHRA, CDR2 YSYEKL, per germline. V lost 3 bases and J lost 8, with 5 bases in between. The CDR3 loop is CASSQTYSPLHF. The DNA of the CDR3 is TGCGCCAGCAGCCAGACCTATTCACCCCTCCACTTT.

The J gene is TRBJ2-2, the V gene TRBV5-1; D gene unclear. Trimming cost V 0 bases and J 3 bases, with 6 bases left between them. Germline loops: CDR1 SGHRS, CDR2 YFSETQ. The CDR3 covers 14 residues. The DNA of the CDR3 is TGCGCCAGCAGCTTGGAGCGCGACACCGGGGAGCTGTTTTTT. It yields the protein CASSLERDTGELFF.

This rearrangement joins TRBV6-5 to TRBJ2-7; 10 positions match TRBD1. The germline CDR1 and CDR2 sequences are MNHEY and SVGAGI. This CDR3 contains 13 residues. V lost 5 bases, J lost 4 bases, and 2 bases stayed unmatched. CDR3 coding DNA: TGTGCCAGCAGTAGGGACAGGGGTTACGAGCAGTACTTC. The encoded protein is CASSRDRGYEQYF.

V gene TRBV7-2 combines with J gene TRBJ2-1, with 9 bases matching TRBD1. CDR3 length: 14 residues. V lost 5 bases to trimming and J lost 6 bases; unmatched junction nucleotides: 5. Germline V CDR1 and CDR2: SGHTA, FQGNSA. The DNA for the CDR3 is TGTGCCAGCAGCAGATCGACAGGGGGCAATGAGCAGTTCTTC. Its protein is CASSRSTGGNEQFF.

This clone came up once. V is TRBV27 and J is TRBJ2-5; D call uncertain. The length of the CDR3 is 13 residues. Germline V gene lookup returns CDR1 MNHEY and CDR2 SMNVEV (reference sequence). V was cut by 0 bases and J by 0 bases, with 2 bases left in between. The CDR3 reads CASSLSYQETQYF. The CDR3 DNA is TGTGCCAGCAGTTTATCGTACCAAGAGACCCAGTACTTC.

The gene calls are TRBV19 and TRBJ1-1; D is ambiguous. The CDR3 has 13 residues. Trimming removed 6 bases from V and 1 base from J, with 9 bases in between. Germline V CDR1 and CDR2: LNHDA, SQIVND (reference sequence). CDR3: CASRSGRNTEAFF. The CDR3 DNA is TGTGCCAGTAGGTCAGGCCGGAACACTGAAGCTTTCTTT.